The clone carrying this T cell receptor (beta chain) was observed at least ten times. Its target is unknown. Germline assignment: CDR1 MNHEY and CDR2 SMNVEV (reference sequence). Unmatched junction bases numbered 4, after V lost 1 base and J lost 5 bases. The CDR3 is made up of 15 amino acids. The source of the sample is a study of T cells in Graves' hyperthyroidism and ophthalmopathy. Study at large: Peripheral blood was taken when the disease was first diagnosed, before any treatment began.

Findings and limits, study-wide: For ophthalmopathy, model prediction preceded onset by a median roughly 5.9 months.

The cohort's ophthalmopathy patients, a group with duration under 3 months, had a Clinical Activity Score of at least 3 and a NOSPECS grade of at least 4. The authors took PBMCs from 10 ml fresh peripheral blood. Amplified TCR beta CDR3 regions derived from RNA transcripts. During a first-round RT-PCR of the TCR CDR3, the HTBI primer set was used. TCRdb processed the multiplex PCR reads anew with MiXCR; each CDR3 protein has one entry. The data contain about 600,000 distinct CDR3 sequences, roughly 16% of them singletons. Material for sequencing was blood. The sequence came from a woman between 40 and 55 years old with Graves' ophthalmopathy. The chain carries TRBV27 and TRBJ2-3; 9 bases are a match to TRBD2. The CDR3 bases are TGTGCCAGCAGTTTATTGGGACTAGCCTTAGATACGCAGTATTTT. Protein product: CASSLLGLALDTQYF.